This is a list of T cell receptor beta chains from one sample in a study of blood T cell repertoires in COVID-19. Sequencing used immunoSEQ multiplex PCR; TCRdb keeps in-frame clones, though not all of them. The sample includes 250,000 or so clones, about 91% of them seen just once. Sequencing was done on a sample of PBMCs or T cells enriched from blood (not recorded which). These receptors were collected from a woman in her forties with acute COVID-19. Each CDR3 is given without its conserved first and last residue.

V gene: TRBV29-1; CDR3 length: 11; J gene: TRBJ2-7; CDR3 protein: SVLGTAFYEQY
V gene: TRBV7-2; CDR3 length: 12; J gene: TRBJ1-3; CDR3 protein: ASSLVLEGNTIY
V gene: TRBV7-8; CDR3 length: 14; J gene: TRBJ2-5; CDR3 protein: ASSPPPGTGQETQY
V gene: TRBV5-1; CDR3 length: 11; J gene: TRBJ1-1; CDR3 protein: ASSLRGNTEAF
V gene: TRBV7-2; CDR3 length: 12; J gene: TRBJ2-1; CDR3 protein: ASSLRGPYNEQF
V gene: TRBV5-1; CDR3 length: 12; J gene: TRBJ1-3; CDR3 protein: ASSLRGAGNTIY
V gene: TRBV6-6; CDR3 length: 13; J gene: TRBJ1-4; CDR3 protein: ASSYSTGGNEKLF
V gene: TRBV19; CDR3 length: 12; J gene: TRBJ1-1; CDR3 protein: ASSPRTATDGAF
V gene: TRBV14; CDR3 length: 11; J gene: TRBJ2-7; CDR3 protein: ASSQDQAPEQY
V gene: TRBV7-7; CDR3 length: 14; J gene: TRBJ2-2; CDR3 protein: ASSLEVGRNTGELF
V gene: TRBV24-1; CDR3 length: 12; J gene: TRBJ1-5; CDR3 protein: ATAPQGLYQPQH
V gene: TRBV6-5; CDR3 length: 13; J gene: TRBJ1-1; CDR3 protein: ASSFHPRDRAKAF
V gene: TRBV3-1/TRBV3-2; CDR3 length: 14; J gene: TRBJ1-6; CDR3 protein: ASSQDCQAGNSPLH
V gene: TRBV4-3; CDR3 length: 11; J gene: TRBJ1-5; CDR3 protein: ASSQGQKQPQH
V gene: TRBV5-6; CDR3 length: 9; J gene: TRBJ1-1; CDR3 protein: ASAGITEAF
V gene: TRBV2; CDR3 length: 14; J gene: TRBJ1-1; CDR3 protein: ASSEIGQGASTEAF
V gene: TRBV19; CDR3 length: 11; J gene: TRBJ2-1; CDR3 protein: ASSIDQEGEQF
V gene: TRBV5-1; CDR3 length: 15; J gene: TRBJ2-5; CDR3 protein: ASRGLAGGPGQETQY
V gene: TRBV4-1; CDR3 length: 12; J gene: TRBJ2-2; CDR3 protein: ASSQQIYAGELF
V gene: TRBV29-1; CDR3 length: 10; J gene: TRBJ2-5; CDR3 protein: SARTGEETQY
V gene: TRBV7-8; CDR3 length: 15; J gene: TRBJ2-3; CDR3 protein: ASSLERSGGNTDTQY
V gene: TRBV15; CDR3 length: 12; J gene: TRBJ2-7; CDR3 protein: ATSAETGIYEQY
V gene: TRBV4-3; CDR3 length: 14; J gene: TRBJ1-4; CDR3 protein: ASSQGQGARSEKLF
V gene: TRBV30; CDR3 length: 14; J gene: TRBJ2-2; CDR3 protein: AWERIAGVDTGELF
V gene: TRBV5-1; CDR3 length: 11; J gene: TRBJ1-1; CDR3 protein: ASSGTRNTEAF
V gene: TRBV5-1; CDR3 length: 14; J gene: TRBJ1-5; CDR3 protein: ANHSGTGSSNQPQH
V gene: TRBV5-1; CDR3 length: 12; J gene: TRBJ1-4; CDR3 protein: ASATQGANEKLF
V gene: TRBV7-8; CDR3 length: 13; J gene: TRBJ1-2; CDR3 protein: ASSLETGTGNGYT
V gene: TRBV7-9; CDR3 length: 12; J gene: TRBJ1-4; CDR3 protein: ASSLGQGTEKLF
V gene: TRBV5-1; CDR3 length: 16; J gene: TRBJ1-6; CDR3 protein: ASSLGNRGFGYNSPLH
V gene: TRBV6-4; CDR3 length: 13; J gene: TRBJ2-3; CDR3 protein: ASGLAGGSTDTQY
V gene: TRBV7-2; CDR3 length: 12; J gene: TRBJ2-5; CDR3 protein: ASSLGGTQETQY
V gene: TRBV12-3/TRBV12-4; CDR3 length: 11; J gene: TRBJ1-6; CDR3 protein: ASSWDRLPPLH
V gene: TRBV3-1/TRBV3-2; CDR3 length: 14; J gene: TRBJ2-1; CDR3 protein: ASSQDLAGGSNEQF
V gene: TRBV27; CDR3 length: 12; J gene: TRBJ2-3; CDR3 protein: ASSFGGAQVTQY
V gene: TRBV2; CDR3 length: 12; J gene: TRBJ1-1; CDR3 protein: ASREWTGPGEAF
V gene: TRBV19; CDR3 length: 17; J gene: TRBJ1-3; CDR3 protein: ASSTYPGRSGYSGNTIY
V gene: TRBV2; CDR3 length: 10; J gene: TRBJ2-7; CDR3 protein: ASEEVLYEQY
V gene: TRBV6-2/TRBV6-3; CDR3 length: 12; J gene: TRBJ2-5; CDR3 protein: ASSPGTGQETQY
V gene: TRBV5-1; CDR3 length: 10; J gene: TRBJ1-2; CDR3 protein: ASRSVNYGYT
V gene: TRBV28; CDR3 length: 14; J gene: TRBJ1-2; CDR3 protein: ASSLAGQRANYGYT
V gene: TRBV28; CDR3 length: 15; J gene: TRBJ1-4; CDR3 protein: ASSFQWGTATNEKLF
V gene: TRBV7-9; CDR3 length: 10; J gene: TRBJ2-1; CDR3 protein: ASSLIPNEQF
V gene: TRBV6-2/TRBV6-3; CDR3 length: 14; J gene: TRBJ1-1; CDR3 protein: ASSYSLGQGMTEAF
V gene: TRBV24-1; CDR3 length: 16; J gene: TRBJ2-2; CDR3 protein: ATSDPLRQGARTGELF
V gene: TRBV7-8; CDR3 length: 11; J gene: TRBJ2-7; CDR3 protein: ASSRGETYEQY
V gene: TRBV2; CDR3 length: 12; J gene: TRBJ1-2; CDR3 protein: ASRGTGLFYGYT
V gene: TRBV4-1; CDR3 length: 15; J gene: TRBJ1-6; CDR3 protein: ASSQDSGGLYNSPLH
V gene: TRBV24-1; CDR3 length: 12; J gene: TRBJ1-6; CDR3 protein: ATSDSKGGSPLH
V gene: TRBV19; CDR3 length: 12; J gene: TRBJ1-2; CDR3 protein: ASSIGDRVGGYT
V gene: TRBV5-5; CDR3 length: 13; J gene: TRBJ1-1; CDR3 protein: ASSLSRQGQGEAF
V gene: TRBV6-1; CDR3 length: 16; J gene: TRBJ1-2; CDR3 protein: ASSESPGGGPTLYGYT
V gene: TRBV6-1; CDR3 length: 13; J gene: TRBJ1-1; CDR3 protein: ASSEQTGQHAEAF
V gene: TRBV9; CDR3 length: 13; J gene: TRBJ1-3; CDR3 protein: ASSASGGSGNTIY
V gene: TRBV27; CDR3 length: 13; J gene: TRBJ2-7; CDR3 protein: ASSSQQGNLYEQY
V gene: TRBV6-6; CDR3 length: 12; J gene: TRBJ1-4; CDR3 protein: ASSLYRAAEKLF